These 5 T cell receptor beta chains came from one sample sequenced in a study of cytomegalovirus exposure and HLA in healthy donors. In the PCR, 60 Vbeta and 13 Jbeta primers were used. TCRdb's copy holds only in-frame clones and misses some; the assay was immunoSEQ multiplex PCR. The profile shows some 150,000 clones, roughly 74% of them singletons. The sequencing sample was made of PBMCs. The source of these receptors is a man between 18 and 35 years old in good health and CMV-seronegative.

The CDR3 DNA follows: TGTGCCAGCAGTGGGACAGCTAACTATGGCTACACCTTC. It is translated as CASSGTANYGYTF. The chain recombines TRBV6-1 with TRBJ1-2; D perhaps matches TRBD1 (6 bases). Germline loops: CDR1 MNHNS, CDR2 SASEGT. CDR3 length equals 13 residues. Trimming removed 4 bases from V and 0 bases from J, with 6 bases in between.

The chain couples TRBV18 to TRBJ2-1; TRBD1 matches at 7 bases. Germline CDR1 is KGHSH and CDR2 is LQKENI. The J segment lost 10 bases and the V segment lost 3 bases, leaving 18 bases of the junction unmatched. This CDR3 has 17 amino acids. In nucleotides, the CDR3 is TGTGCCAGCTCACCGTGGGACGGGGACAGAGTGACCGACGAGCAGTTCTTC. It codes for CASSPWDGDRVTDEQFF.

The V and J genes are TRBV6-5 and TRBJ2-1; 13 bases line up with TRBD2. Germline lookup yields CDR1 MNHEY and CDR2 SVGAGI. The CDR3 length is 16 residues. V dropped 4 bases and J dropped 2; count of bases not matched to a gene: 2. CDR3 in amino acids: CASSSGTSGAYNEQFF. CDR3 DNA: TGTGCCAGCAGTTCCGGGACTAGCGGGGCCTACAATGAGCAGTTCTTC.

As regards this clone: The sample contains more than one DNA sequence encoding this CDR3. This chain uses TRBV4-1 with TRBJ1-1; D call uncertain. V lost 3 bases to trimming and J lost 1 base, with 12 bases between them. Germline V gives CDR1 MGHRA, CDR2 YSYEKL. The CDR3 is 15 residues long. In nucleotides, the CDR3 is TGCGCCAGCAGCCATACACCGGTAGCGAACACTGAAGCTTTCTTT. Protein product: CASSHTPVANTEAFF.

The chain combines TRBV5-6 with TRBJ2-7; D call uncertain. The length of the CDR3 is 13 residues. Looked up from germline, CDR1 is SGHDT and CDR2 is YYEEEE. With 0 bases removed from V and 6 bases from J, the gap between germline ends came to 10 bases. This chain's CDR3 is CASSLGYSSEQYV. For the CDR3, the DNA is TGTGCCAGCAGCTTGGGATATAGTAGCGAGCAGTACGTC.